This T cell receptor beta chain emerged from a study of shared T cell receptors in the human thymus. Sequencing was performed with immunoSEQ multiplex PCR; in TCRdb, only in-frame clones are kept and a portion is missing. The table includes tens of thousands of clones, around 96% detected once. Trimming cost V 1 base and J 0 bases; bases outside gene matches: 3. The germline gives CDR1 LGHNA, CDR2 YSLEER. This CDR3 is built from 18 residues. Material for sequencing was thymocytes. The chain uses TRBV4-3 and TRBJ2-6; TRBD1 matches at 10 bases. The sequence came from a human donor. The CDR3 spells CASSQGGTGASGANVLTF. The CDR3 DNA reads TGCGCCAGCAGCCAAGGGGGGACAGGGGCCTCTGGGGCCAACGTCCTGACTTTC.